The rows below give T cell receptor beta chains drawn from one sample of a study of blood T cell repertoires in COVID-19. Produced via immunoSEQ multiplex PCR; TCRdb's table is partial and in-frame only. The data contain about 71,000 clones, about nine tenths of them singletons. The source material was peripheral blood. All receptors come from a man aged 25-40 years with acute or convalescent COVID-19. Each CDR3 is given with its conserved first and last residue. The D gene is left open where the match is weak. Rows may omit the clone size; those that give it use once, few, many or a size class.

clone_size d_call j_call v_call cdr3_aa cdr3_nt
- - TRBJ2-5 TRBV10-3 CATRLNGDQETQYF TGTGCCACCCGGTTAAACGGGGACCAAGAGACCCAGTACTTC
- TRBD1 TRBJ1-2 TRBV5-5 CASSYTGGNGYTF TGTGCCAGCAGCTATACAGGGGGAAATGGCTACACCTTC
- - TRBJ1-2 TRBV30 CAWRTGAYGYTF TGTGCCTGGAGGACGGGAGCCTATGGCTACACCTTC
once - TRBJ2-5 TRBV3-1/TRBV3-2 CASSQVTGYQETQYF TGTGCCAGCAGCCAAGTTACGGGGTACCAAGAGACCCAGTACTTC
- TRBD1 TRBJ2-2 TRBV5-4 CASSSPRGMNTGELFF TGTGCCAGCAGCTCCCCCAGGGGGATGAACACCGGGGAGCTGTTTTTT
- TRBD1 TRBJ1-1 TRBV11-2 CASTETGGTEAFF TGTGCCAGCACCGAGACAGGGGGCACTGAAGCTTTCTTT
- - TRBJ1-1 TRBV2 CASRDDRSNTEAFF TGTGCCAGCAGAGACGACAGGTCGAACACTGAAGCTTTCTTT
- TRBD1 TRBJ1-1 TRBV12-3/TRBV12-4 CASSLPGQGEAFF TGTGCCAGCAGTTTACCGGGACAGGGTGAAGCTTTCTTT
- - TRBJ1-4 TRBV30 CAWSYNRIRNEKLFF TGTGCCTGGAGTTATAACCGGATCAGGAATGAAAAACTGTTTTTT
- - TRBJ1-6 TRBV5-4 CASSRQSNSPLHF TGTGCCAGCAGCCGACAGTCTAATTCACCCCTCCACTTT